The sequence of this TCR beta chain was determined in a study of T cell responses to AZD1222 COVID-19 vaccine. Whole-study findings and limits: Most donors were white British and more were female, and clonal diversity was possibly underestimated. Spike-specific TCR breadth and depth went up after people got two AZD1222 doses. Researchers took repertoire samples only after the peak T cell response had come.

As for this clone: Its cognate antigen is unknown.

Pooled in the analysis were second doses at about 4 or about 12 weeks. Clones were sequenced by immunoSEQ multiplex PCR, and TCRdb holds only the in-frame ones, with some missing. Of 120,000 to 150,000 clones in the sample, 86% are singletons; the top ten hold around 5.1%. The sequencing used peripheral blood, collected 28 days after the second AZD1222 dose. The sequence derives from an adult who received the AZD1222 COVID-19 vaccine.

CDR3: CSVMTGSLSGNTIYF. The CDR3 DNA sequence: TGCAGCGTTATGACAGGCTCCCTCTCTGGAAACACCATATATTTT. V is TRBV29-1 and J is TRBJ1-3; D possibly corresponds to TRBD1 (6 bases). Germline CDR1 is SQVTM and CDR2 is ANQGSEA. CDR3 length equals 15 residues. The V end lost 5 bases, the J end lost 0 bases, and 14 bases lay between the germline ends.